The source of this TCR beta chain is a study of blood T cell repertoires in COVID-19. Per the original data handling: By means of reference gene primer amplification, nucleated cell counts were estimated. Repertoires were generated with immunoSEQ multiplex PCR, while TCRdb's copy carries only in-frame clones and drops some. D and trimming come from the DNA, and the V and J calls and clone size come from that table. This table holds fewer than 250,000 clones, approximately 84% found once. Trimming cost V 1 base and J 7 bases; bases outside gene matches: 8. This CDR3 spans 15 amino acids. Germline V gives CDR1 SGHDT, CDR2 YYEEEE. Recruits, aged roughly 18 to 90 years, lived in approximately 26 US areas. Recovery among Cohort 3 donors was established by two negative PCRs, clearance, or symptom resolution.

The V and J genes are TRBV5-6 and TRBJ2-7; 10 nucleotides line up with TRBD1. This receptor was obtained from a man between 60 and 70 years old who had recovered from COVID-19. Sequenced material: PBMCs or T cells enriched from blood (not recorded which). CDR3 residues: CASSLMTGGIGEQYF. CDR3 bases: TGTGCCAGCAGCTTGATGACAGGGGGCATTGGGGAGCAGTACTTC.